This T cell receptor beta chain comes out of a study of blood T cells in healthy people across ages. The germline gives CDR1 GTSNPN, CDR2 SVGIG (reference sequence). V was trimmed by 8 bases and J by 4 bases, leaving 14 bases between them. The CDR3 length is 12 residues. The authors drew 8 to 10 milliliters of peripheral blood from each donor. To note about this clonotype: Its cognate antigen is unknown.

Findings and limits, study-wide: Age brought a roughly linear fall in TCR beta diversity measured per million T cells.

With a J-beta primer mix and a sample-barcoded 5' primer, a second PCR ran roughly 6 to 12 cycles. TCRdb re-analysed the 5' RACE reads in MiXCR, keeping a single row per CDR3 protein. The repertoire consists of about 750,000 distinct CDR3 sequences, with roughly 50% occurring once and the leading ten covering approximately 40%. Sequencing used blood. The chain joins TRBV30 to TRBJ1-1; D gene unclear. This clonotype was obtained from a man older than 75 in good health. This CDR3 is CAGEWLATEAFF. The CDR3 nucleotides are TGTGCCGGGGAGTGGTTGGCCACTGAAGCTTTCTTT. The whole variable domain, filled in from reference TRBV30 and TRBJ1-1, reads SQTIHQWPATLVQPVGSPLSLECTVEGTSNPNLYWYRQAAGRGLQLLFYSVGIGQISSEVPQNLSASRPQDRQFILSSKKLLLSDSGFYLCAGEWLATEAFFGQGTRLTVV.